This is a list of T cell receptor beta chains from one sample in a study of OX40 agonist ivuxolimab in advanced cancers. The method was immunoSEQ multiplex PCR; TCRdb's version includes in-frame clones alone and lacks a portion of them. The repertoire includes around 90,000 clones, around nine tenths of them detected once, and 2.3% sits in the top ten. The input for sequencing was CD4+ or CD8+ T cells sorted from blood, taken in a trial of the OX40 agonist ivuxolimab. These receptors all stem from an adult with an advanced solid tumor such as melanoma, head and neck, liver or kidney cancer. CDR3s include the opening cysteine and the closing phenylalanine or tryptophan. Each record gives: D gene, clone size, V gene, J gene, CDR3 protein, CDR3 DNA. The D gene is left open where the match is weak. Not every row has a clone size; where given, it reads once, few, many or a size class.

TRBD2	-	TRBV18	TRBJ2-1	CASSPPRVPSGIYYNEQFF	TGTGCCAGCTCACCACCGAGGGTACCTAGCGGGATTTACTACAATGAGCAGTTCTTC
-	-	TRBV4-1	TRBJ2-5	CASSPSSGRARGETQYF	TGCGCCAGCAGCCCCTCCAGTGGGAGGGCCAGGGGGGAGACCCAGTACTTC
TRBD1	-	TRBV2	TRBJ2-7	CASRKDRGGLLSYEQYF	TGTGCCAGCAGGAAGGACAGGGGAGGACTACTCTCCTACGAGCAGTACTTC
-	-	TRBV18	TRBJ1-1	CASSPRETEAFF	TGTGCCAGCTCACCCAGGGAAACTGAAGCTTTCTTT
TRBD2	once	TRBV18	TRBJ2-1	CASSPARSSGTMEQFF	TGTGCCAGCTCACCAGCTAGGTCTAGCGGCACAATGGAGCAGTTCTTC
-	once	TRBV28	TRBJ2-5	CASGDGGLGETQYF	TGTGCCAGCGGAGATGGGGGATTGGGAGAGACCCAGTACTTC
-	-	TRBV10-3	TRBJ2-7	CAISDPVSYEQYF	TGTGCCATCAGTGATCCAGTCTCCTACGAGCAGTACTTC
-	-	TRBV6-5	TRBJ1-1	CASSYSVLGSTEAFF	TGTGCCAGCAGTTACTCGGTCTTGGGGAGCACTGAAGCTTTCTTT
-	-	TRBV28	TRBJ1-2	CASSLFLRGLRGYTF	TGTGCCAGCAGTTTATTCCTGAGAGGGCTGCGAGGCTACACCTTC
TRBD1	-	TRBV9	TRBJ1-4	CASSVGTGGNEKLFF	TGTGCCAGCAGCGTAGGTACAGGGGGCAATGAAAAACTGTTTTTT
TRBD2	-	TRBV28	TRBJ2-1	CASSLIRLAGNEQFF	TGTGCCAGCAGTTTAATCCGGCTAGCGGGCAATGAGCAGTTCTTC
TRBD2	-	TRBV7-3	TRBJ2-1	CASSSGLAGNNEQFF	TGTGCCAGCAGCTCGGGACTAGCGGGAAACAATGAGCAGTTCTTC
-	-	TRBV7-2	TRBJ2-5	CASGEGPLVETQYF	TGTGCCAGCGGAGAAGGGCCCCTTGTGGAGACCCAGTACTTC
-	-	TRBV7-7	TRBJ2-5	CASSLGTAQETQYF	TGTGCTAGCAGCCTAGGGACGGCACAAGAGACCCAGTACTTC
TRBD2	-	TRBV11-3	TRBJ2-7	CASSLESGTIEQYF	TGTGCCAGCAGCTTAGAGAGCGGGACCATAGAGCAGTACTTC
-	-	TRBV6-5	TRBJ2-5	CASSYRPDSTKGTQYF	TGTGCCAGCAGTTACCGACCGGACTCCACAAAGGGGACCCAGTACTTC
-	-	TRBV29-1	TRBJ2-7	CSVGQAGYEQYF	TGCAGCGTTGGGCAGGCGGGCTACGAGCAGTACTTC
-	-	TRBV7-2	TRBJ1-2	CASSLGDQGHGYTF	TGTGCCAGCAGCTTAGGGGACCAAGGTCATGGCTACACCTTC
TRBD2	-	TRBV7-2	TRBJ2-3	CASSLGLAGADTQYF	TGTGCCAGCAGCTTGGGACTAGCGGGAGCGGATACGCAGTATTTT
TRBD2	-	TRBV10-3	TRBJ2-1	CAISDSLAGSNEQFF	TGTGCCATCAGTGATAGCCTAGCGGGATCCAATGAGCAGTTCTTC
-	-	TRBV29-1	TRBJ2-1	CSVEEGSYNEQFF	TGCAGCGTAGAGGAGGGCTCCTACAATGAGCAGTTCTTC
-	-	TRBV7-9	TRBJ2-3	CASSPGSSTDTQYF	TGTGCCAGCAGCCCTGGCAGCAGCACAGATACGCAGTATTTT
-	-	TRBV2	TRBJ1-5	CASSVRGGTQPQHF	TGTGCCAGCAGTGTCCGAGGGGGTACCCAGCCCCAGCATTTT
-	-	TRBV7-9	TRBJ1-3	CASSSQGNTIYF	TGTGCCAGCAGCTCACAGGGAAACACCATATATTTT
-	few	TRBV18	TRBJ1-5	CASSPGQNNQPQHF	TGTGCCAGCTCACCCGGACAGAACAATCAGCCCCAGCATTTT
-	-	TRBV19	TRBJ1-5	CASSPVHSSNQPQHF	TGTGCCAGTAGTCCCGTACATAGTAGCAATCAGCCCCAGCATTTT
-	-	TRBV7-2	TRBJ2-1	CASSLAPEGSEQFF	TGTGCCAGCAGCTTAGCTCCGGAGGGCAGTGAGCAGTTCTTC
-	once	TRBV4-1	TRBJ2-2	CASSPGDLINGELFF	TGCGCCAGCAGCCCGGGCGACCTAATTAACGGGGAGCTGTTTTTT
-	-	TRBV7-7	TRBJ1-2	CASRGGVGYGYTF	TGTGCTAGCCGGGGCGGGGTCGGCTATGGCTACACCTTC
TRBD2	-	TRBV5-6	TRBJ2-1	CASSSLAGNNEQFF	TGTGCCAGCAGCTCTCTAGCGGGCAACAATGAGCAGTTCTTC
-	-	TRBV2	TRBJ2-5	CASRHPYREAETQYF	TGTGCCAGCAGACACCCCTACAGGGAAGCAGAGACCCAGTACTTC